What follows are 20 T cell receptor beta chains derived from one specimen sequenced in a study of T cell responses to AZD1222 COVID-19 vaccine. Generated by immunoSEQ multiplex PCR, the TCRdb table keeps only in-frame clones and is missing some. The repertoire holds about 160,000 clones, with around 94% as singletons. Sequencing used peripheral blood, obtained 28 days after the second AZD1222 dose. The receptors shown here come from an adult who received the AZD1222 COVID-19 vaccine.

The genes are TRBV6-2 or TRBV6-3 and TRBJ2-5, with D maybe TRBD2 (5 bases). V was clipped by 5 bases and J by 4 bases, with 17 bases between them. The length of the CDR3 is 15 residues. CDR1 and CDR2 (germline): MNHEY, SVGEGT. The CDR3: CASSPPDLDTETQYF. The CDR3 DNA follows: TGTGCCAGCAGTCCACCGGACTTAGATACAGAGACCCAGTACTTC.

This clone was seen a single time. The V call is TRBV5-1, the J call TRBJ2-6; tentatively, D is TRBD2 (5 bases). In germline, CDR1 is SGHRS, CDR2 YFSETQ. Deletions cut 5 bases from V and 0 bases from J, with 12 bases between. The CDR3 sequence is 16 residues long. This CDR3 reads CASRLRVVSGANVLTF. The CDR3 bases are TGCGCCAGCAGATTGAGGGTTGTCTCTGGGGCCAACGTCCTGACTTTC.

The chain uses TRBV19 and TRBJ2-7; D possibly corresponds to TRBD1 (5 bases). The V end lost 0 bases, the J end lost 2 bases, and 11 bases lay between the germline ends. Germline V gene sequence: CDR1 LNHDA, CDR2 SQIVND (reference sequence). The CDR3 covers 15 residues. DNA for the CDR3: TGTGCCAGTAGTATAGATAAGGGGCCGGCCTACGAGCAGTACTTC. This gives the protein CASSIDKGPAYEQYF.

The V gene is TRBV12-3 or TRBV12-4, the J gene TRBJ1-2, with D unresolved. The ends were cut back, 6 bases at V and 7 bases at J, with 15 bases in the middle. CDR3 length equals 13 residues. In DNA, the CDR3 is TGTGCCAGCAGCCGTCAGGCTGGGAGTGGCTACACCTTC. Amino acids: CASSRQAGSGYTF.

J is TRBJ1-3 and V is TRBV19; the D gene is possibly TRBD1 (5 bases). The CDR3 extends over 14 amino acids. The V end was cut by 7 bases, the J end by 5 bases, with 15 bases between. The germline CDR1 and CDR2 sequences are LNHDA and SQIVND (reference sequence). CDR3 protein: CASKGREDRNTIYF. Written as DNA, the CDR3 is TGTGCCAGTAAGGGCAGGGAAGATAGAAACACCATATATTTT.

This clone was observed once. The sample has other DNA sequences that encode this CDR3 too. The chain employs TRBV30 and TRBJ2-7; perhaps TRBD2 as D (6 bases). Trimming removed 3 bases from V and 0 bases from J, with 6 bases in between. Germline V gives CDR1 GTSNPN, CDR2 SVGIG (reference sequence). The CDR3 extends over 12 amino acids. CDR3 DNA: TGTGCCTGGAGCGGGGGCTCCTACGAGCAGTACTTC. This gives the protein CAWSGGSYEQYF.

The CDR3 reads CASSQDSGGSEQYF. The CDR3 DNA follows: TGCGCCAGCAGCCAAGATTCAGGGGGCTCCGAGCAGTACTTC. The V and J genes are TRBV4-3 and TRBJ2-7, with 8 bases that match TRBD1. The V segment lost 0 bases and the J segment 6 bases; nucleotides outside the gene matches: 4. In germline, CDR1 is LGHNA, CDR2 YSLEER. This CDR3 comprises 14 residues.

The rearrangement links TRBV29-1 to TRBJ2-1; 8 positions agree with TRBD2. Losses at the gene ends were 2 bases for V and 5 bases for J; bases not matched to a gene: 11. Germline lookup yields CDR1 SQVTM and CDR2 ANQGSEA. This CDR3 has 16 residues. The CDR3 DNA follows: TGCAGCGTTGAATTTCTGGCTAGCGGGCGAAACAATGAGCAGTTCTTC. Its protein product is CSVEFLASGRNNEQFF.

This sequence joins TRBV5-1 and TRBJ2-1; D gene ambiguous. Germline values: CDR1 SGHRS, CDR2 YFSETQ. Trimming left V 7 bases short and J 9 bases short, with 11 bases between. This CDR3 contains 11 residues. In DNA, the CDR3 is TGCGCCAGCGATTCAGGCGGTGAGCAGTTCTTC. Its translation: CASDSGGEQFF.

The chain has TRBV2 and TRBJ2-3; perhaps TRBD1 as D (6 bases). Trimming took off 6 bases at V and 6 bases at J, with 16 bases between the two ends. The CDR3 has 14 amino acids. In germline, CDR1 is SNHLY, CDR2 FYNNEI. CDR3 region: CASSVRGLQDTQYF. CDR3 in DNA: TGTGCCAGCAGCGTCAGGGGTTTGCAGGATACGCAGTATTTT. The complete variable domain, with remaining parts taken from reference TRBV2 and TRBJ2-3, reads EPEVTQTPSHQVTQMGQEVILRCVPISNHLYFYWYRQILGQKVEFLVSFYNNEISEKSEIFDDQFSVERPDGSNFTLKIRSTKLEDSAMYFCASSVRGLQDTQYFGPGTRLTVL.

CDR3 bases: TGTGCCAGCAGCTTAGGGGGGCCAGGCACTGAAGCTTTCTTT. It encodes CASSLGGPGTEAFF. The J gene is TRBJ1-1, the V gene TRBV7-9; TRBD1 might be the D (6 bases). The germline V gene has CDR1 SEHNR and CDR2 FQNEAQ (reference sequence). Trimming took 1 base from V and 4 from J, leaving 10 bases between them. The CDR3 totals 14 residues.

The V gene is TRBV19, the J gene TRBJ2-7; 7 bases line up with TRBD2. The germline V gene has CDR1 LNHDA and CDR2 SQIVND (reference sequence). J gave up 3 bases and V 6 bases, and 17 bases lay outside the gene matches. This CDR3 region has 17 residues. As DNA, the CDR3 is TGTGCCAGTAGCCACGGGAGGCGTTCAGGCAGGGACTACGAGCAGTACTTC. It translates to CASSHGRRSGRDYEQYF. Together with reference TRBV19 and TRBJ2-7, the CDR3 gives the full variable domain: DGGITQSPKYLFRKEGQNVTLSCEQNLNHDAMYWYRQDPGQGLRLIYYSQIVNDFQKGDIAEGYSVSREKKESFPLTVTSAQKNPTAFYLCASSHGRRSGRDYEQYFGPGTRLTVT.

The V call is TRBV29-1, the J call TRBJ2-7, with 8 bases aligning to TRBD1. Per germline, CDR1 SQVTM and CDR2 ANQGSEA. The CDR3 consists of 13 residues. The V and J ends lost 7 bases and 2 bases, in that order; junction bases with no gene match: 7. The CDR3 DNA follows: TGCAGCGCCCGGGACAGGCTCACCTACGAGCAGTACTTC. It specifies CSARDRLTYEQYF.

The V gene is TRBV20-1, the J gene TRBJ2-2; the D is unclear. The CDR3 spans 15 residues. V was trimmed by 3 bases and J by 3 bases, leaving 14 bases between them. The germline V gene encodes CDR1 DFQATT and CDR2 SNEGSKA (reference sequence). Here the CDR3 reads CSASFGVFDTGELFF. DNA of the CDR3: TGCAGTGCTAGTTTTGGGGTGTTCGACACCGGGGAGCTGTTTTTT.

This chain connects TRBV7-9 to TRBJ2-1, with 7 bases lining up with TRBD2. Per germline, CDR1 SEHNR and CDR2 FQNEAQ (reference sequence). The J segment lost 4 bases and the V segment lost 6 bases, leaving 9 bases of the junction unmatched. The CDR3 runs 15 residues. CDR3 DNA sequence: TGTGCCAGCAGTGACACTAGCGCGATTTACAATGAGCAGTTCTTC. This codes for CASSDTSAIYNEQFF.

The gene calls are TRBV5-4 and TRBJ1-1, with D perhaps matching TRBD1 (5 bases). This CDR3 has 14 residues. The germline V gene encodes CDR1 SGHNT and CDR2 YYREEE (reference sequence). V dropped 1 base and J dropped 1 base, with 8 bases sitting between them. The CDR3 loop reads CASSLLGANTEAFF. The CDR3 DNA follows: TGTGCCAGCAGCTTGTTAGGGGCGAACACTGAAGCTTTCTTT.

The chain combines TRBV19 with TRBJ2-7, with TRBD2 matching over 8 bases. CDR3 length: 13 amino acids. From germline, CDR1 is LNHDA and CDR2 SQIVND (reference sequence). With 5 bases clipped from V and 3 bases from J, the junction kept 3 bases outside the gene matches. The chain's CDR3 is CASSSLAGYEQYF. CDR3 coding DNA: TGTGCCAGTAGTTCGCTAGCGGGCTACGAGCAGTACTTC.

This clone was found a few times. This chain links TRBV6-5 with TRBJ1-1, with D unresolved. The V end was cut by 5 bases, the J end by 6 bases, with 19 bases between. Germline V gene sequence: CDR1 MNHEY, CDR2 SVGAGI. The CDR3 length is 15 residues. DNA for the CDR3: TGTGCCAGCAGTCCCCTTAGGTTCCCAGAGGCTGAAGCTTTCTTT. Residues: CASSPLRFPEAEAFF.

The chain has TRBV9 and TRBJ1-4; no firm D call. The CDR3 runs 14 residues. V was clipped by 3 bases and J by 4 bases, with 10 bases between them. CDR1 and CDR2 from the germline V gene are SGDLS and YYNGEE. CDR3 amino acids: CASSGGPINEKLFF. CDR3 nucleotides: TGTGCCAGCAGCGGAGGACCGATTAATGAAAAACTGTTTTTT. Complete variable domain (other parts from reference TRBV9 and TRBJ1-4): DSGVTQTPKHLITATGQRVTLRCSPRSGDLSVYWYQQSLDQGLQFLIQYYNGEERAKGNILERFSAQQFPDLHSELNLSSLELGDSALYFCASSGGPINEKLFFGSGTQLSVL.

This rearrangement joins TRBV25-1 to TRBJ2-3; D tentatively reads TRBD1 or TRBD2 (5 bases each). Trimming shortened V by 3 bases and J by 0 bases, and 10 bases separated the two germline ends. The CDR3 length is 15 residues. CDR1 is MGHDK, CDR2 SYGVNS, per germline. Here the CDR3 reads CASSDPWGSTDTQYF. The CDR3, as DNA: TGTGCCAGCAGTGACCCCTGGGGGAGCACAGATACGCAGTATTTT.